These 6 T cell receptor beta chains came from one sample sequenced in a study of CD8 T cells in Susac syndrome. A quantity of about 0.45 to 1 ug RNA underwent reverse transcription using random hexamers. TCRdb ran MiXCR on the immunoSEQ multiplex PCR reads and lists one entry per CDR3 protein. The data show about 400,000 distinct CDR3 sequences, with 85% seen just once and more than 0.09% held by the top ten. Sequencing was carried out using CD8+ T cells from PBMCs. Receptors were obtained from a human donor with multiple sclerosis.

The rearrangement links TRBV7-2 to TRBJ2-1; 13 nucleotides agree with TRBD2. The CDR3 is made up of 17 amino acids. CDR1 SGHTA and CDR2 FQGNSA come from the germline V gene. V dropped 5 bases and J dropped 6; count of bases not matched to a gene: 10. CDR3: CASSVGLAGLLFNEQFF. The DNA of the CDR3 is TGTGCCAGCAGCGTGGGACTAGCGGGACTCTTATTCAATGAGCAGTTCTTC.

The chain has TRBV6-1 and TRBJ2-1; 9 nucleotides match TRBD2. Germline CDR1 is MNHNS and CDR2 is SASEGT. Trimming cost V 8 bases and J 1 base; bases outside gene matches: 9. This CDR3 comprises 16 residues. CDR3: CASGRLADLSYNEQFF. CDR3 in DNA: TGTGCCAGCGGACGACTAGCGGACCTATCCTACAATGAGCAGTTCTTC.

The V gene is TRBV5-1, the J gene TRBJ1-2, with D possibly being TRBD1 (5 bases). V was clipped by 1 base and J by 6 bases, with 10 bases between them. The CDR3 has 13 amino acids. Looked up from germline, CDR1 is SGHRS and CDR2 is YFSETQ. The CDR3 DNA sequence: TGCGCCAGCAGCTTGCCAGGGTACGATGGCTACACCTTC. Encoded protein: CASSLPGYDGYTF.

This chain joins TRBV27 and TRBJ2-7, with 10 bases matching TRBD1. The CDR3 runs to 16 residues. With V trimmed by 5 bases and J by 2 bases, 9 bases remained unmatched. Germline CDR1 MNHEY, CDR2 SMNVEV (reference sequence). The CDR3 DNA reads TGTGCCAGCAGTACCGAAACCGGGACAGGGGCCTACGAGCAGTACTTC. It is translated as CASSTETGTGAYEQYF.

The chain carries TRBV29-1 and TRBJ2-1, with D possibly being TRBD2 (7 bases). Germline V CDR1 and CDR2: SQVTM, ANQGSEA. This CDR3 contains 16 residues. V lost 3 bases and J 5 bases, leaving 20 bases between the germline ends. The CDR3 bases are TGCAGCGTTGAGGGGGCGGGAGAGCAATTTGACAATGAGCAGTTCTTC. Amino acids: CSVEGAGEQFDNEQFF.

V gene TRBV29-1 combines with J gene TRBJ1-1; D ambiguous. The CDR3 length is 11 residues. The germline V gene has CDR1 SQVTM and CDR2 ANQGSEA. The V and J ends lost 3 bases and 0 bases respectively, with 2 bases between them. The chain's CDR3 is CSVDMNTEAFF. The CDR3 coding sequence is TGCAGCGTTGACATGAACACTGAAGCTTTCTTT.